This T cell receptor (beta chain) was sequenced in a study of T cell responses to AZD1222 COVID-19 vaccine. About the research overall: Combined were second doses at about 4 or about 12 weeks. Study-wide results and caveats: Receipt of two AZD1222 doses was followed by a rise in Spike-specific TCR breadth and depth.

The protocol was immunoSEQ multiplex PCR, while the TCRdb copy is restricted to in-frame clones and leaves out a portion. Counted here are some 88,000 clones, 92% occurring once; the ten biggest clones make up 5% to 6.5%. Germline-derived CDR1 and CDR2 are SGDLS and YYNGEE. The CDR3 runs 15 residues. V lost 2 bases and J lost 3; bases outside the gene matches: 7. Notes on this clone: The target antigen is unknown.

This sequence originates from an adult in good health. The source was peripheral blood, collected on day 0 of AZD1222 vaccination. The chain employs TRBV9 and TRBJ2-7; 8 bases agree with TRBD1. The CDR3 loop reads CASSVLGTGLYEQYF. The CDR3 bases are TGTGCCAGCAGCGTCCTCGGGACAGGCCTCTACGAGCAGTACTTC.